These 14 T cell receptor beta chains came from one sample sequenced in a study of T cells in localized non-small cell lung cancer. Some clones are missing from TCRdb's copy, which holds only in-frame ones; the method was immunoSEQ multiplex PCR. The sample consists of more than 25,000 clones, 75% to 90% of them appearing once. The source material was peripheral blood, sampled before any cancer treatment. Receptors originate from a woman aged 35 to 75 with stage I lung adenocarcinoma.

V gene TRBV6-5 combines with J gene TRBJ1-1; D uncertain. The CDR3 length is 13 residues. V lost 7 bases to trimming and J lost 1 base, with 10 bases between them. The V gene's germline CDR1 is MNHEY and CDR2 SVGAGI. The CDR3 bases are TGTGCCAGCACTTCCCCGGGGAACACTGAAGCTTTCTTT. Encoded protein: CASTSPGNTEAFF.

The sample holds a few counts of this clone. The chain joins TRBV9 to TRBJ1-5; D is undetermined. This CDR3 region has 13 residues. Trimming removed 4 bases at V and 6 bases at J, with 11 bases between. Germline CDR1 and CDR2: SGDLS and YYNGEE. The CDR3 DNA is TGTGCCAGCAGCTTGGGGTGGGGTCAGCCCCAGCATTTT. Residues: CASSLGWGQPQHF.

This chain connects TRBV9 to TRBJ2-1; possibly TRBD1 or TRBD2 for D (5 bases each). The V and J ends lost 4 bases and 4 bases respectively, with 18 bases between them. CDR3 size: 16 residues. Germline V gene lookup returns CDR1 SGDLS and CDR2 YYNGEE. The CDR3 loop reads CASSPAVGGGYNEQFF. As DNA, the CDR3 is TGTGCCAGCAGCCCCGCGGTTGGTGGGGGATACAATGAGCAGTTCTTC.

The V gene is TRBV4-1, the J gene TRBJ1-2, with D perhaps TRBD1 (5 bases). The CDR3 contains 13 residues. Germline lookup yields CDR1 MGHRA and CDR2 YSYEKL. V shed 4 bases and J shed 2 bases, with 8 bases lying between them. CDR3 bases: TGCGCCAGCAGCCCACAGGAAAACTATGGCTACACCTTC. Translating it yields CASSPQENYGYTF.

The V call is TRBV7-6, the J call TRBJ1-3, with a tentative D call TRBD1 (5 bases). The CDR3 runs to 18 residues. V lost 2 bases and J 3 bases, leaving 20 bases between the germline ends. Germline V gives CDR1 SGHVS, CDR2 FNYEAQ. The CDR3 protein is CASSLYAPGGSGGNTIYF. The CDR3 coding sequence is TGTGCCAGCAGCTTATATGCCCCCGGGGGATCTGGTGGAAACACCATATATTTT.

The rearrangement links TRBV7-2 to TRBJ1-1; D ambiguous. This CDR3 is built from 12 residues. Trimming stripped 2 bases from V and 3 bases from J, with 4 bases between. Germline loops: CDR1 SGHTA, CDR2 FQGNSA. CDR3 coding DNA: TGTGCCAGCAGCTTACAGGACACTGAAGCTTTCTTT. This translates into CASSLQDTEAFF. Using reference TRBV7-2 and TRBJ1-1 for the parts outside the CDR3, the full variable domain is GAGVSQSPSNKVTEKGKDVELRCDPISGHTALYWYRQSLGQGLEFLIYFQGNSAPDKSGLPSDRFSAERTGGSVSTLTIQRTQQEDSAVYLCASSLQDTEAFFGQGTRLTVV.

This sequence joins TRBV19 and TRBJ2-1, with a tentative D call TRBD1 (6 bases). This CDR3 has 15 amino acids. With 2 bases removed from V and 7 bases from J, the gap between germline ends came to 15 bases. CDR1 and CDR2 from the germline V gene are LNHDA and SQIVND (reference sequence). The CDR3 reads CASSIYREKGNEQFF. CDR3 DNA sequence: TGTGCCAGTAGTATATACAGGGAAAAGGGGAATGAGCAGTTCTTC.

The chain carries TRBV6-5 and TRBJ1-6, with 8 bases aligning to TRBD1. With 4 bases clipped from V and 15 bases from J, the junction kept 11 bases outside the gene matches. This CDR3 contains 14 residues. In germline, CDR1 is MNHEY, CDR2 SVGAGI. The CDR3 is CASSLRTGPRGLHF. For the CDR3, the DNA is TGTGCCAGCAGTTTGCGGACAGGGCCCCGGGGCCTCCACTTT.

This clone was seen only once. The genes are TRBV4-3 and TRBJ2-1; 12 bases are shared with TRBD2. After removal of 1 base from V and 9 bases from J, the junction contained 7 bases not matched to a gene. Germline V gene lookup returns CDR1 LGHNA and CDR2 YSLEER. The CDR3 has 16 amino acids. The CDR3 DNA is TGCGCCAGCAGCCAAGTTGGGGCTAGCGGGGGGGGTGAGCAGTTCTTC. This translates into CASSQVGASGGGEQFF.

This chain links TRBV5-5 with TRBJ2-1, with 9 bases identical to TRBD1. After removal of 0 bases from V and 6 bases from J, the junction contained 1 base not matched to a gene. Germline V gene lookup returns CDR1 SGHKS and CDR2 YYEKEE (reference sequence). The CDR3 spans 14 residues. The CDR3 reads CASSLGGQGNEQFF. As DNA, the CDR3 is TGTGCCAGCAGCTTGGGGGGACAGGGCAATGAGCAGTTCTTC.

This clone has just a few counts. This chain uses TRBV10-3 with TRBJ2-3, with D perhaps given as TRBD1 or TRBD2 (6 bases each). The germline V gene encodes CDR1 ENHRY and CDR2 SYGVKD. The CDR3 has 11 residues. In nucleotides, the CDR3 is TGTGCTGGGGGGCCGCCAGATACGCAGTATTTT. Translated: CAGGPPDTQYF.

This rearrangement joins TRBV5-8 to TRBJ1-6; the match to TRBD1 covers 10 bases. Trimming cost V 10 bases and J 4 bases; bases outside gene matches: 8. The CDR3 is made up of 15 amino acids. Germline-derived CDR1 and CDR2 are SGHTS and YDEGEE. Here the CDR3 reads CASYRGQGYNSPLHF. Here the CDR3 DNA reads TGTGCCTCCTACAGGGGACAGGGGTATAATTCACCCCTCCACTTT.

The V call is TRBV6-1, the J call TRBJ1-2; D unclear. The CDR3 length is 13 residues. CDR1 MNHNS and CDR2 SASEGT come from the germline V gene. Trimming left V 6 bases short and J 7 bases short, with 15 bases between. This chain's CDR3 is CASRFLGSSGYTF. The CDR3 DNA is TGTGCCAGCAGGTTTTTGGGGAGCAGTGGCTACACCTTC.

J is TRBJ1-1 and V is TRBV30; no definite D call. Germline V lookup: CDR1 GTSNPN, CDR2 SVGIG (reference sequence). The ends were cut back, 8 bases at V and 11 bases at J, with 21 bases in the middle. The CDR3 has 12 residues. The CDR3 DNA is TGTGCCCGCCAAGTCCCAGGTTTAGGGGCTTTCTTT. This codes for CARQVPGLGAFF. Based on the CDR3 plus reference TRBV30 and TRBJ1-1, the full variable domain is SQTIHQWPATLVQPVGSPLSLECTVEGTSNPNLYWYRQAAGRGLQLLFYSVGIGQISSEVPQNLSASRPQDRQFILSSKKLLLSDSGFYLCARQVPGLGAFFGQGTRLTVV.